The rows below give T cell receptor beta chains drawn from one sample of a study of shared clonotypes between healthy human individuals. Method: immunoSEQ multiplex PCR; TCRdb's copy keeps in-frame clones and lacks some. Of around 1.6 million clones in the sample, roughly 98% were seen once. The sequencing sample was made of naive CD4+ T cells sorted from blood. Every receptor here comes from a man aged 25 to 40 in good health. CDR3s include the opening cysteine and the closing phenylalanine or tryptophan. The D gene is left open where the match is weak. Clone size is given for some rows only: seen once, a few or many times, or a class if the clone is expanded.

j_call | d_call | clone_size | v_call | cdr3_nt | cdr3_aa
TRBJ2-7 | . | . | TRBV9 | TGTGCCAGCAGCGTAGGTCCGAGACTAGGGGACTACGAGCAGTACTTC | CASSVGPRLGDYEQYF
TRBJ2-1 | . | once | TRBV5-1 | TGCGCCAGCAGCTTGGTTCAGGGTTTGAATGAGCAGTTCTTC | CASSLVQGLNEQFF
TRBJ2-6 | . | . | TRBV28 | TGTGCCAGCAGGATCTCTGGGGCCAACGTCCTGACTTTC | CASRISGANVLTF
TRBJ1-1 | . | . | TRBV28 | TGTGCCAGCACCTCGGGGGGGGTGAACACTGAAGCTTTCTTT | CASTSGGVNTEAFF
TRBJ1-2 | . | . | TRBV19 | TGTGCCAGTACCAACCTCGTGGGGTTTGTCGACTATGGCTACACCTTC | CASTNLVGFVDYGYTF
TRBJ2-7 | TRBD2 | . | TRBV5-1 | TGCGCCAGCAGCTTGGAACCCGCGGGAGTTTCCTACGAGCAGTACTTC | CASSLEPAGVSYEQYF
TRBJ1-5 | . | . | TRBV4-2 | TGTGCCAGCAGCCAGGGTGCGGGGAGGAGCAAGAACAATCAGCCCCAGCATTTT | CASSQGAGRSKNNQPQHF
TRBJ2-1 | TRBD2 | . | TRBV2 | TGTGCCAGCAGTGAATCTAGCGGACGGAATGAGCAGTTCTTC | CASSESSGRNEQFF
TRBJ1-5 | TRBD1 | . | TRBV28 | TGTGCCAGCAGTTCGGGACAGCTTAATCAGCCCCAGCATTTT | CASSSGQLNQPQHF
TRBJ2-3 | . | . | TRBV4-3 | TGCGCCAGCAGCCAAGGACAGAGCACAGATACGCAGTATTTT | CASSQGQSTDTQYF
TRBJ2-7 | . | . | TRBV5-1 | TGCGCCAGCAGCCGGGCGTATCAGTACGAGCAGTACTTC | CASSRAYQYEQYF
TRBJ1-5 | TRBD1 | . | TRBV6-5 | TGTGCCAGCAGCGGGACAGCCTATCAGCCCCAGCATTTT | CASSGTAYQPQHF
TRBJ2-1 | . | . | TRBV9 | TGTGCCAGCAGCGTAGGAGGAGGTGAGCAGTTCTTC | CASSVGGGEQFF
TRBJ1-1 | . | . | TRBV21-1 | TGTGCCAGCAGCAAAGTTACGGGGGGACACCTGAACACTGAAGCTTTCTTT | CASSKVTGGHLNTEAFF
TRBJ2-1 | TRBD2 | . | TRBV11-2 | TGTGCCAGCAGTCTACCTAGCGGGAGAATCAATGAGCAGTTCTTC | CASSLPSGRINEQFF
TRBJ2-3 | . | . | TRBV25-1 | TGTGCCAGCAGTCTTGGACTCTCCCCAGATACGCAGTATTTT | CASSLGLSPDTQYF
TRBJ2-6 | TRBD1 | . | TRBV11-3 | TGTGCCAGCAGCCCAGGGGGCTCTGGGGCCAACGTCCTGACTTTC | CASSPGGSGANVLTF
TRBJ2-7 | . | few | TRBV7-2 | TGTGCCAGCAGCCCAAGCTACGAGCAGTACTTC | CASSPSYEQYF
TRBJ2-3 | . | . | TRBV28 | TGTGCCAGCAAGCTAGGGGCTAGTGATACGCAGTATTTT | CASKLGASDTQYF
TRBJ2-3 | TRBD2 | once | TRBV10-1 | TGCGCCAGCGCTATGGCGGGAGGGCCCGTGGATACGCAGTATTTT | CASAMAGGPVDTQYF
TRBJ1-1 | . | . | TRBV27 | TGTGCCAGCAGTTTTTGGGGGCTTACGAACACTGAAGCTTTCTTT | CASSFWGLTNTEAFF
TRBJ2-3 | TRBD2 | . | TRBV18 | TGTGCCAGCTCACCTCCCGGAGGGAGGGCCCCCACAGATACGCAGTATTTT | CASSPPGGRAPTDTQYF
TRBJ2-7 | . | . | TRBV2 | TGTGCCAGCAGTGAACAGGGAGCCTACGAGCAGTACTTC | CASSEQGAYEQYF
TRBJ2-1 | TRBD2 | . | TRBV7-9 | TGTGCCCTCGGGCTAGCGGGAGGGTACTCCTACAATGAGCAGTTCTTC | CALGLAGGYSYNEQFF
TRBJ1-1 | . | . | TRBV10-1 | TGCGCCAGCAGCGACAGCACTGAAGCTTTCTTT | CASSDSTEAFF
TRBJ2-1 | TRBD2 | . | TRBV11-3 | TGTGCCAGCAGCGAAAGGACTAGCGGGGACAATGAGCAGTTCTTC | CASSERTSGDNEQFF
TRBJ2-5 | . | . | TRBV30 | TGTGCCTGGTCCGCCTTGGAGACCCAGTACTTC | CAWSALETQYF
TRBJ2-7 | . | . | TRBV9 | TGTGCCAGCAGCGTAGGACCGCACTCCTACGAGCAGTACTTC | CASSVGPHSYEQYF
TRBJ2-2 | TRBD2 | . | TRBV5-1 | TGCGCCAGCAGCTCGGGACTAGCGGAGACAACGGCGAACACCGGGGAGCTGTTTTTT | CASSSGLAETTANTGELFF